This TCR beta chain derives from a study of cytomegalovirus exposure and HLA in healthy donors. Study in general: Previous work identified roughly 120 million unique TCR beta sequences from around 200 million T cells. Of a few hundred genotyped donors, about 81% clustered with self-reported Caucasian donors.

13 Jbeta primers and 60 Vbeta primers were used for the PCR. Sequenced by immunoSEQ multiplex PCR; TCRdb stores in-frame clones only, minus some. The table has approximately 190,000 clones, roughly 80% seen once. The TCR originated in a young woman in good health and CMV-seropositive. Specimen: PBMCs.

CDR3 nucleotide sequence: TGTGCCAGCAGAAAAGGGGGCACAGATACGCAGTATTTT. Translation: CASRKGGTDTQYF. The chain combines TRBV7-2 with TRBJ2-3; D may be TRBD1 (5 bases). Germline-derived CDR1 and CDR2 are SGHTA and FQGNSA. The CDR3 sequence is 13 residues long. V lost 6 bases and J lost 1, with 8 bases in between.